This record concerns one T cell receptor (beta chain) sequence. Its antigen is still unknown. Produced via immunoSEQ multiplex PCR; TCRdb's table is partial and in-frame only. The data hold some 150,000 clones, with around 90% observed a single time. This record belongs to a study of CD4+ T cells in melanoma. Study results and caveats: Reportedly, melanoma neoantigen-specific CD4+ T cells showed varied differentiation states. CD8+ T cell, macrophage and B cell function reportedly correlated with neoantigen-specific CD4+ T cells.

Looked up from germline, CDR1 is SGHNT and CDR2 is YYREEE (reference sequence). The CDR3 totals 12 residues. The V end lost 4 bases, the J end lost 10 bases, and 11 bases lay between the germline ends. The chain carries TRBV5-4 and TRBJ1-4; D is ambiguous. The receptor's source is a human donor with melanoma. The DNA of the CDR3 is TGTGCCAGCAGCCTACGGACGGGAAAACTGTTTTTT. Encoded protein: CASSLRTGKLFF. Using reference TRBV5-4 and TRBJ1-4 for the parts outside the CDR3, the full variable domain is ETGVTQSPTHLIKTRGQQVTLRCSSQSGHNTVSWYQQALGQGPQFIFQYYREEENGRGNFPPRFSGLQFPNYSSELNVNALELDDSALYLCASSLRTGKLFFGSGTQLSVL.